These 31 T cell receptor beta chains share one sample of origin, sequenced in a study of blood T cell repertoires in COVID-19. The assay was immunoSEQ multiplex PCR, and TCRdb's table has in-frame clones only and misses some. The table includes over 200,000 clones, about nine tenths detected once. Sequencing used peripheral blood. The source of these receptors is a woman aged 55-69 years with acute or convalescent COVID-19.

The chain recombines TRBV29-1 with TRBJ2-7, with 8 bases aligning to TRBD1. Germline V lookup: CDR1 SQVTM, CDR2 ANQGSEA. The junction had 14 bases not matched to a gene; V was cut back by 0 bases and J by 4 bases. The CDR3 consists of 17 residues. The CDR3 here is CSVEEGGSGQGWYEQYF. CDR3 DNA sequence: TGCAGCGTTGAAGAGGGGGGCTCCGGACAGGGTTGGTACGAGCAGTACTTC.

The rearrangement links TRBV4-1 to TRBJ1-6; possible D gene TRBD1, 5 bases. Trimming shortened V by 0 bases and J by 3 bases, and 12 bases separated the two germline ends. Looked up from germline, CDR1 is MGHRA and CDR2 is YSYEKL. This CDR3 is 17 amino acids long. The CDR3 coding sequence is TGCGCCAGCAGCCAAGAGACAGCTATAAACTATAATTCACCCCTCCACTTT. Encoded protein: CASSQETAINYNSPLHF.

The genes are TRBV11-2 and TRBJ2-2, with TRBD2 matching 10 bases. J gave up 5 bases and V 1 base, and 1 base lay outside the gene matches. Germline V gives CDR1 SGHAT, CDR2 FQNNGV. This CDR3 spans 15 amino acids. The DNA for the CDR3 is TGTGCCAGCAGCTTAGTAGCGGGGGGAACCGGGGAGCTGTTTTTT. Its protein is CASSLVAGGTGELFF.

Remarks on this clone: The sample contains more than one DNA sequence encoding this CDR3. The CDR3 protein is CASSISRGEKLFF. The CDR3 DNA reads as TGTGCCAGTAGTATCAGCCGGGGTGAAAAACTGTTTTTT. The V call is TRBV19, the J call TRBJ1-4; D remains ambiguous. Germline V gene sequence: CDR1 LNHDA, CDR2 SQIVND (reference sequence). The CDR3 consists of 13 residues. The V end lost 3 bases, the J end lost 7 bases, and 9 bases lay between the germline ends.

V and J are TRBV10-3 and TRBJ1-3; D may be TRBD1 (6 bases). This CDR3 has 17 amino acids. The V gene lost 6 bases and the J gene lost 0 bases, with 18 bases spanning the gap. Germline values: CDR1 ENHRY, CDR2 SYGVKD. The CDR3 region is CAISGGQGRGSGNTIYF. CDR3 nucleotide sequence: TGTGCCATCAGCGGGGGGCAGGGTCGGGGCTCTGGAAACACCATATATTTT.

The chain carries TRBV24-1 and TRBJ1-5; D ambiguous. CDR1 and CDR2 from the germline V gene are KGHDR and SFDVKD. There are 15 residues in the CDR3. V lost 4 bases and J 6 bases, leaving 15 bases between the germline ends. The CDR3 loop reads CATSDPGGVAQPQHF. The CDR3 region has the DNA TGTGCCACCAGTGACCCCGGCGGGGTAGCTCAGCCCCAGCATTTT.

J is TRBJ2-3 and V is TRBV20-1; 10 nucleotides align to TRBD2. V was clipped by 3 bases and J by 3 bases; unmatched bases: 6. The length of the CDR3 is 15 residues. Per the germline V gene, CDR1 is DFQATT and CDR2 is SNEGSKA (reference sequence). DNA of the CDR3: TGCAGTGCTAGTGGGGCTAGCGGGAGAACAGATACGCAGTATTTT. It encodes CSASGASGRTDTQYF.

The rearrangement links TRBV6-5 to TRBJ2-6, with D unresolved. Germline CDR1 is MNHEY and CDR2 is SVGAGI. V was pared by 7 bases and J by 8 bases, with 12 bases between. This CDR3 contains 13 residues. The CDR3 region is CASIGSPPNVLTF. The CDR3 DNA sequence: TGTGCCAGCATCGGTTCACCCCCCAACGTCCTGACTTTC.

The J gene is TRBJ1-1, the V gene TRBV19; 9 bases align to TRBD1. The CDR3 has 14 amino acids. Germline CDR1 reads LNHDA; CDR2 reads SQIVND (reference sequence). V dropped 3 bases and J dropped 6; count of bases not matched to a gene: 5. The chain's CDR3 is CASSITGGSAEAFF. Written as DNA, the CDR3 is TGTGCCAGTAGTATTACAGGGGGCAGCGCTGAAGCTTTCTTT.

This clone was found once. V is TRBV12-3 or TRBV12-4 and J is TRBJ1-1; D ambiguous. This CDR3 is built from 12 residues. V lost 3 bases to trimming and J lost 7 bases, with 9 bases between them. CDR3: CASSLTALEAFF. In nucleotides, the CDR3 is TGTGCCAGCAGTTTGACTGCCCTTGAAGCTTTCTTT.

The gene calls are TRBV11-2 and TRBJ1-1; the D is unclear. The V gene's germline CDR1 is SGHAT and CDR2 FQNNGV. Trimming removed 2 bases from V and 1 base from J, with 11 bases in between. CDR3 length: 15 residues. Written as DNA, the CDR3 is TGTGCCAGCAGCTTATTCGATGGCTCGAACACTGAAGCTTTCTTT. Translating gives CASSLFDGSNTEAFF.

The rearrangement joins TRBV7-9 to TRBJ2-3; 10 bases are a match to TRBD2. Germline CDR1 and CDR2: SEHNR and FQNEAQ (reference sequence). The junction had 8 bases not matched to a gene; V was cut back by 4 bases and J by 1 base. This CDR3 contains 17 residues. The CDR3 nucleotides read TGTGCCAGCAGCTCCCCCCGCGGGACTAGCGGCACAGATACGCAGTATTTT. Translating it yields CASSSPRGTSGTDTQYF.

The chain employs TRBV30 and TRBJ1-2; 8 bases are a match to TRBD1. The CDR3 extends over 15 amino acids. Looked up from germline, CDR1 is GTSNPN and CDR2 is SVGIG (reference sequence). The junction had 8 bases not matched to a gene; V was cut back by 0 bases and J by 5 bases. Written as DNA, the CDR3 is TGTGCCTGGAGTGTACCCGTCACAGGGGGGTATGGCTACACCTTC. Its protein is CAWSVPVTGGYGYTF.

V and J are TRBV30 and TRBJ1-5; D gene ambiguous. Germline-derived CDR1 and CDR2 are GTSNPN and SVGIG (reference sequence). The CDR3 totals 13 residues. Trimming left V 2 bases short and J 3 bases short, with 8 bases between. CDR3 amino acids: CAWSLQSNQPQHF. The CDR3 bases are TGTGCCTGGAGTTTACAGTCCAATCAGCCCCAGCATTTT.

The CDR3, as DNA: TGTGCCAGCAGTTTATACCTCGGGCCCCAGCATTTT. This codes for CASSLYLGPQHF. The chain couples TRBV28 to TRBJ1-5; D is undetermined. Trimming removed 1 base at V and 9 bases at J, with 7 bases between. In germline, CDR1 is MDHEN, CDR2 SYDVKM. CDR3 size: 12 residues.

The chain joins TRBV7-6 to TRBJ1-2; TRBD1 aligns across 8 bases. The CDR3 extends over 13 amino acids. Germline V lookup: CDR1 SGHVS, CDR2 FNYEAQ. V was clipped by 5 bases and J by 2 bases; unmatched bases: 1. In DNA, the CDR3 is TGTGCCAGCAGCGGACAGGGAAACTATGGCTACACCTTC. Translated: CASSGQGNYGYTF.

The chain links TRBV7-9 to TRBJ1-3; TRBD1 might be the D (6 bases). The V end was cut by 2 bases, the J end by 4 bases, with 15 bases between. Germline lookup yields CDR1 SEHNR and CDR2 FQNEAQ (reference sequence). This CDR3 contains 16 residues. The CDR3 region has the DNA TGTGCCAGCAGCTTAAAGCCAGGGGACGCCGGAAACACCATATATTTT. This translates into CASSLKPGDAGNTIYF.

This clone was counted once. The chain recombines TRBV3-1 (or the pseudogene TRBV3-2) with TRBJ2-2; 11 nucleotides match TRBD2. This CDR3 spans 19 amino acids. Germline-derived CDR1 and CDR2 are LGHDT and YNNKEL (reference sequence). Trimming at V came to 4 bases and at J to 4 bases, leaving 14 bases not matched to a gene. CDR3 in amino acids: CASSPPLAGETHLTGELFF. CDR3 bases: TGTGCCAGCAGCCCCCCACTAGCGGGAGAAACCCATCTCACCGGGGAGCTGTTTTTT.

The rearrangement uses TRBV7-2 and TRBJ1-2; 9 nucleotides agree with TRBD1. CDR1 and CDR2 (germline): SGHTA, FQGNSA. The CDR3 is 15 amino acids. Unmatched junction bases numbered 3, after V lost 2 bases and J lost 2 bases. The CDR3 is CASSLRQGVNYGYTF. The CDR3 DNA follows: TGTGCCAGCAGCTTAAGACAGGGGGTAAACTATGGCTACACCTTC.

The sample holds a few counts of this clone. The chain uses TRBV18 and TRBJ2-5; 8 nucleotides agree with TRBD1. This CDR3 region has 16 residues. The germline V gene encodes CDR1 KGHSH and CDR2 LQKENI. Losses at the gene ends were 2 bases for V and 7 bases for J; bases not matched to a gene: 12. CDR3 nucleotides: TGTGCCAGCTCACCAGGAGTTGACAGGGGCGGCGGGACCCAGTACTTC. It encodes CASSPGVDRGGGTQYF.

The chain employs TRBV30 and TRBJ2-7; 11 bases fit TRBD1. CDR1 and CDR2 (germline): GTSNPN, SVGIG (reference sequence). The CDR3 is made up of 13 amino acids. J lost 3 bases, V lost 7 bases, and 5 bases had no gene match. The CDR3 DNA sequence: TGTGCCTTCGGCGGGACAGGGGGCTACGAGCAGTACTTC. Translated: CAFGGTGGYEQYF.

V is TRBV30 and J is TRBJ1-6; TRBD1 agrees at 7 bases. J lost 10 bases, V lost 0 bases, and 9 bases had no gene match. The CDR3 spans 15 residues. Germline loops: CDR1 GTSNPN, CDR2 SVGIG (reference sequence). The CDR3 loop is CAWSVRSGGRSPLHF. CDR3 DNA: TGTGCCTGGAGTGTCAGGTCAGGGGGGCGATCACCCCTCCACTTT. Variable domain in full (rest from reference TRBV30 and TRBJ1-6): SQTIHQWPATLVQPVGSPLSLECTVEGTSNPNLYWYRQAAGRGLQLLFYSVGIGQISSEVPQNLSASRPQDRQFILSSKKLLLSDSGFYLCAWSVRSGGRSPLHFGNGTRLTVT.

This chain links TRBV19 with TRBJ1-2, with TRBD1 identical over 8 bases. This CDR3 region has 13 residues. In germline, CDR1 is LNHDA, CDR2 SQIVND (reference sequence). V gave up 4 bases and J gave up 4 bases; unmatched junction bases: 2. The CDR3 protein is CASSTTGAYGYTF. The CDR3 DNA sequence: TGTGCCAGTAGTACGACAGGGGCCTATGGCTACACCTTC. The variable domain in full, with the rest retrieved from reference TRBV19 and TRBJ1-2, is DGGITQSPKYLFRKEGQNVTLSCEQNLNHDAMYWYRQDPGQGLRLIYYSQIVNDFQKGDIAEGYSVSREKKESFPLTVTSAQKNPTAFYLCASSTTGAYGYTFGSGTRLTVV.

CDR3 coding DNA: TGTGCCAGCAGCGTAGACCTAGCTAATAATTCACCCCTCCACTTT. It yields the protein CASSVDLANNSPLHF. The chain uses TRBV9 and TRBJ1-6, with D unclear. CDR1 and CDR2 from the germline V gene are SGDLS and YYNGEE. The V end was cut by 0 bases, the J end by 5 bases, with 9 bases between. The CDR3 contains 15 residues.

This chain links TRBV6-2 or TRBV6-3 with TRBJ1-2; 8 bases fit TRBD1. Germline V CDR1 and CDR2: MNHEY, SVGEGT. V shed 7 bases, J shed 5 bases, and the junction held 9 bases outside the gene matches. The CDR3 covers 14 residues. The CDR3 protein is CASIPGGAQYGYTF. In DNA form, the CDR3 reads TGTGCCAGCATCCCAGGGGGCGCACAATATGGCTACACCTTC.

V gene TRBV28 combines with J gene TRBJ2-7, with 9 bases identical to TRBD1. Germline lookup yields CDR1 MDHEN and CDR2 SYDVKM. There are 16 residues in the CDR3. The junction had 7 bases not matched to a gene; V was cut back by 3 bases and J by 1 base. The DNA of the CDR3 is TGTGCCAGCAGTTTTTCACAGGGGGCGCTATCCTACGAGCAGTACTTC. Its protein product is CASSFSQGALSYEQYF.

The CDR3, as DNA: TGCGCCAGCAGCCCGCGCCGGGACAGGGGGCCAGAGACCCAGTACTTC. This encodes CASSPRRDRGPETQYF. V usage is TRBV5-1 and J usage is TRBJ2-5, with 12 bases that match TRBD1. The junction had 8 bases not matched to a gene; V was cut back by 4 bases and J by 4 bases. Per the germline V gene, CDR1 is SGHRS and CDR2 is YFSETQ. This CDR3 spans 16 amino acids.

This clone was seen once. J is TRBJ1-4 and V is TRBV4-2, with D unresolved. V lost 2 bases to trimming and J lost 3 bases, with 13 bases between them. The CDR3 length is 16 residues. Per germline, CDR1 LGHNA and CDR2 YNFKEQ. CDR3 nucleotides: TGTGCCAGCAGCCAATCCACCGGGGAGCCTAATGAAAAACTGTTTTTT. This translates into CASSQSTGEPNEKLFF.

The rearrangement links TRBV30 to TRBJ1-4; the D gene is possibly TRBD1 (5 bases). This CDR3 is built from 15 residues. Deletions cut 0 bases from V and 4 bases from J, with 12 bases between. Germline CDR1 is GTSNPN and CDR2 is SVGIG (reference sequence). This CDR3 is CAWSVGAGINEKLFF. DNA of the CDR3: TGTGCCTGGAGTGTAGGGGCAGGGATTAATGAAAAACTGTTTTTT.

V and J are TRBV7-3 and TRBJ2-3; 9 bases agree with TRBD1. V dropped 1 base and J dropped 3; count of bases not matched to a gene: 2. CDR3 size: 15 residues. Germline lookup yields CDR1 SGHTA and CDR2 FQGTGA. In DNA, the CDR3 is TGTGCCAGCAGCTTAAGGACAGGGGTAACAGATACGCAGTATTTT. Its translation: CASSLRTGVTDTQYF. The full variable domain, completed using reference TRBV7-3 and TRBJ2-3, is GAGVSQTPSNKVTEKGKYVELRCDPISGHTALYWYRQSLGQGPEFLIYFQGTGAADDSGLPNDRFFAVRPEGSVSTLKIQRTERGDSAVYLCASSLRTGVTDTQYFGPGTRLTVL.

The CDR3: CASSIFTGYEQYF. The CDR3 coding sequence is TGTGCCAGTAGTATTTTCACCGGGTACGAGCAGTACTTC. The chain combines TRBV19 with TRBJ2-7; D gene unclear. Germline CDR1 and CDR2: LNHDA and SQIVND (reference sequence). This CDR3 has 13 residues. V was trimmed by 3 bases and J by 4 bases, leaving 10 bases between them.